Each of the 10 T cell receptor beta chains below was sequenced from the same sample in a study of blood T cell repertoires in COVID-19. The assay was immunoSEQ multiplex PCR, and TCRdb's table has in-frame clones only and misses some. The sample lists 200,000 to 300,000 clones; roughly 90% were seen once. The specimen was peripheral blood. These receptors were taken from a man between 60 and 75 years old who had recovered from COVID-19.

This chain connects TRBV3-1 (or the pseudogene TRBV3-2) to TRBJ1-1; 7 bases fit TRBD1. The germline V gene encodes CDR1 LGHDT and CDR2 YNNKEL (reference sequence). V lost 3 bases, J lost 10 bases, and 8 bases stayed unmatched. CDR3 length: 13 amino acids. The CDR3 DNA reads TGTGCCAGCAGCCAGACAGGGATCAGTAGAGCTTTCTTT. This encodes CASSQTGISRAFF.

The chain joins TRBV5-6 to TRBJ2-1; 8 nucleotides line up with TRBD2. V was clipped by 1 base and J by 7 bases; unmatched bases: 4. CDR1 is SGHDT and CDR2 is YYEEEE in the germline V gene. The CDR3 is 14 residues long. The DNA of the CDR3 is TGTGCCAGCAGCTTGCCCGGGGGGGCTAATGAGCAGTTCTTC. Amino acids: CASSLPGGANEQFF.

The chain links TRBV2 to TRBJ2-7; 12 nucleotides match TRBD1. The CDR3 is 14 amino acids. With V trimmed by 6 bases and J by 1 base, 1 base remained unmatched. The germline V gene has CDR1 SNHLY and CDR2 FYNNEI. CDR3 amino acids: CASRGQGASYEQYF. CDR3 DNA sequence: TGTGCCAGCAGGGGACAGGGGGCTTCCTACGAGCAGTACTTC.

In DNA, the CDR3 is TGTGCCAGCAGCCCGGGACAGGGGATCTACGAGCAGTACTTC. Encoded protein: CASSPGQGIYEQYF. V gene TRBV27 combines with J gene TRBJ2-7; 10 bases map to TRBD1. CDR1 is MNHEY and CDR2 is SMNVEV in the germline V gene (reference sequence). The V and J ends lost 6 bases and 3 bases, in that order; junction bases with no gene match: 5. The CDR3 loop spans 14 amino acids.

The V and J genes are TRBV21-1 and TRBJ2-1; the table names TRBD1, a call not compared with the DNA. TRBV21-1 is assigned pseudogene status. The CDR3 spans 16 residues. CDR3 sequence: CASSAHSGTYRDEQFF. Here the CDR3 DNA reads TGTGCCAGCAGCGCTCACTCGGGGACCTACAGGGATGAGCAGTTCTTC.

The chain combines TRBV19 with TRBJ1-5; D ambiguous. The CDR3 runs 12 residues. V lost 3 bases to trimming and J lost 3 bases, with 3 bases between them. The V gene's germline CDR1 is LNHDA and CDR2 SQIVND (reference sequence). CDR3 region: CASSISNQPQHF. CDR3 DNA: TGTGCCAGTAGTATCTCCAATCAGCCCCAGCATTTT.

The chain combines TRBV5-4 with TRBJ1-5, with D perhaps TRBD1 (6 bases). The CDR3 totals 16 residues. Germline V gene data show CDR1 as SGHNT and CDR2 as YYREEE (reference sequence). Trimming took 1 base from V and 7 from J, leaving 18 bases between them. CDR3 nucleotide sequence: TGTGCCAGCAGCTTGTTTGGCAGGGGATCCGACCAGCCCCAGCATTTT. Residues: CASSLFGRGSDQPQHF.

This sequence joins TRBV7-9 and TRBJ2-1, with 9 positions matching TRBD2. The J segment lost 10 bases and the V segment lost 2 bases, leaving 9 bases of the junction unmatched. CDR1 and CDR2 from the germline V gene are SEHNR and FQNEAQ (reference sequence). This CDR3 has 15 amino acids. The CDR3 sequence: CASSLFLAGTGEQFF. CDR3 DNA sequence: TGTGCCAGCAGCTTATTCCTAGCGGGGACCGGGGAGCAGTTCTTC.

The V gene is TRBV19, the J gene TRBJ2-2; possibly TRBD1 for D (5 bases). There are 16 residues in the CDR3. Germline values: CDR1 LNHDA, CDR2 SQIVND (reference sequence). V was shortened by 6 bases and J by 0 bases, with 14 bases between the two germline ends. The DNA of the CDR3 is TGTGCCAGTAGCATTCCCCAGGGCGCGAACACCGGGGAGCTGTTTTTT. As protein: CASSIPQGANTGELFF.

The chain has TRBV9 and TRBJ1-4; D not resolved. Germline V gene data show CDR1 as SGDLS and CDR2 as YYNGEE. The length of the CDR3 is 13 residues. Trimming shortened V by 3 bases and J by 2 bases, and 5 bases separated the two germline ends. The CDR3, as DNA: TGTGCCAGCAGCGCCGGGACTAATGAAAAACTGTTTTTT. The encoded protein is CASSAGTNEKLFF.